Listed here are 32 T cell receptor beta chains from one sample, sequenced in a study of blood T cell repertoires in COVID-19. This table comes from immunoSEQ multiplex PCR, and its TCRdb copy is limited to in-frame clones, with some not included. The top ten hold around 1.5% of the sample, which has 410,000 or so clones, about 89% seen once. Material: peripheral blood. Receptors were obtained from a woman aged 35 to 49 with COVID-19, enrolled during active disease.

This clone was detected ten times or more. This chain joins TRBV27 and TRBJ2-3; 8 positions agree with TRBD1. CDR3 length equals 15 residues. Germline CDR1 and CDR2: MNHEY and SMNVEV (reference sequence). V shed 4 bases, J shed 2 bases, and the junction held 5 bases outside the gene matches. In DNA, the CDR3 is TGTGCCAGCAGTTCCGGACAGGGCCACACAGATACGCAGTATTTT. Its protein is CASSSGQGHTDTQYF.

V usage is TRBV30 and J usage is TRBJ2-7; D might be TRBD1 (5 bases). Trimming pared 3 bases from V and 0 bases from J, leaving 12 bases between. CDR1 and CDR2 (germline): GTSNPN, SVGIG (reference sequence). The CDR3 has 14 residues. The chain's CDR3 is CAWRPQGNSYEQYF. CDR3 sequence (DNA): TGTGCCTGGAGGCCCCAGGGTAACTCCTACGAGCAGTACTTC.

The chain has TRBV23-1 and TRBJ2-3, with D possibly TRBD1 on 6 matching bases. TRBV23-1 is flagged as an ORF with uncertain function. V lost 2 bases, J lost 4 bases, and 22 bases lay in between. The CDR3 is made up of 18 amino acids. The CDR3 DNA follows: TGCGCCAGCAGTCAACCCCCGTACAGGGATGAGGCCCCAGATACGCAGTATTTT. Amino acids: CASSQPPYRDEAPDTQYF.

The genes are TRBV3-1 (or the pseudogene TRBV3-2) and TRBJ2-1; tentatively, D is TRBD2 (5 bases). Per germline, CDR1 LGHDT and CDR2 YNNKEL (reference sequence). This CDR3 has 18 residues. V was clipped by 4 bases and J by 0 bases, with 19 bases between them. The CDR3 sequence: CASSPRVAPGISYNEQFF. The CDR3 DNA sequence: TGTGCCAGCAGCCCTCGGGTAGCGCCCGGGATCTCCTACAATGAGCAGTTCTTC.

The chain has TRBV5-5 and TRBJ1-1; D gene ambiguous. From germline, CDR1 is SGHKS and CDR2 YYEKEE (reference sequence). Trimming cost V 4 bases and J 5 bases, with 27 bases left between them. The CDR3 is 18 amino acids. Here the CDR3 reads CASSLAPDKAGRRTEAFF. As DNA, the CDR3 is TGTGCCAGCAGCCTGGCTCCTGATAAGGCCGGGAGAAGGACTGAAGCTTTCTTT.

The chain has TRBV5-4 and TRBJ2-4; 8 nucleotides agree with TRBD1. The CDR3 has 14 amino acids. CDR1 SGHNT and CDR2 YYREEE come from the germline V gene (reference sequence). With 4 bases clipped from V and 1 base from J, the junction kept 1 base outside the gene matches. The CDR3 here is CASSQGAAKNIQYF. The CDR3 DNA follows: TGTGCCAGCAGCCAGGGGGCGGCCAAAAACATTCAGTACTTC.

The V gene is TRBV19, the J gene TRBJ2-1; TRBD2 matches 9 bases. This CDR3 has 17 residues. V lost 5 bases and J lost 6; bases outside the gene matches: 14. Germline lookup yields CDR1 LNHDA and CDR2 SQIVND (reference sequence). The chain's CDR3 is CASSSPPGTSRLNEQFF. The CDR3 nucleotides are TGTGCCAGTAGTTCCCCCCCCGGGACTAGCAGACTCAATGAGCAGTTCTTC.

The chain joins TRBV28 to TRBJ1-5; D uncertain. The CDR3 contains 12 residues. Trimming cost V 10 bases and J 1 base, with 8 bases left between them. Per germline, CDR1 MDHEN and CDR2 SYDVKM. CDR3 bases: TGTGCCACCCTCAGGAGCAATCAGCCCCAGCATTTT. Its protein product is CATLRSNQPQHF.

V gene TRBV4-1 combines with J gene TRBJ1-1; D is ambiguous. Trimming removed 3 bases from V and 1 base from J, with 12 bases in between. This CDR3 region has 15 residues. CDR1 MGHRA and CDR2 YSYEKL come from the germline V gene. CDR3 nucleotides: TGCGCCAGCAGCCATCCCGGACTACAGAACACTGAAGCTTTCTTT. This encodes CASSHPGLQNTEAFF.

The chain uses TRBV25-1 and TRBJ1-2; no definite D call. V shed 5 bases and J shed 5 bases, with 12 bases lying between them. The CDR3 totals 13 residues. Germline assignment: CDR1 MGHDK and CDR2 SYGVNS. This CDR3 reads CASSQRGLYGYTF. CDR3 sequence (DNA): TGTGCCAGCAGTCAGAGAGGCCTTTATGGCTACACCTTC.

The chain couples TRBV7-3 to TRBJ1-1; a possible D gene is TRBD1 (6 bases). The V end was cut by 5 bases, the J end by 4 bases, with 14 bases between. CDR1 is SGHTA and CDR2 is FQGTGA in the germline V gene. The CDR3 is 14 amino acids. The CDR3 reads CASSRNTQGTEAFF. CDR3 sequence (DNA): TGTGCCAGCAGCCGAAATACACAGGGCACTGAAGCTTTCTTT.

This chain links TRBV19 with TRBJ1-4, with TRBD1 matching 8 bases. CDR3 length: 14 amino acids. The J segment lost 7 bases and the V segment lost 6 bases, leaving 7 bases of the junction unmatched. Germline loops: CDR1 LNHDA, CDR2 SQIVND (reference sequence). CDR3 DNA sequence: TGTGCCAGTAGCCCGACAGGGGATGGTGAAAAACTGTTTTTT. Its translation is CASSPTGDGEKLFF.

This chain uses TRBV7-9 with TRBJ1-5; perhaps TRBD1 as D (5 bases). Germline V gene data show CDR1 as SEHNR and CDR2 as FQNEAQ (reference sequence). Trimming cost V 3 bases and J 1 base, with 10 bases left between them. The CDR3 is made up of 15 amino acids. The CDR3 sequence: CASSFGGASNQPQHF. In nucleotides, the CDR3 is TGTGCCAGCAGCTTCGGAGGGGCAAGCAATCAGCCCCAGCATTTT.

This clone was seen once. The chain links TRBV28 to TRBJ1-5; tentative D call: TRBD1 (5 bases). The V end was cut by 5 bases, the J end by 9 bases, with 17 bases between. The CDR3 consists of 14 residues. CDR1 MDHEN and CDR2 SYDVKM come from the germline V gene. In nucleotides, the CDR3 is TGTGCCAGCAGTCCGCTGGACGGCCAGGGGCCCCAGCATTTT. Residues: CASSPLDGQGPQHF. Full variable domain (outside the CDR3, taken from reference TRBV28 and TRBJ1-5): DVKVTQSSRYLVKRTGEKVFLECVQDMDHENMFWYRQDPGLGLRLIYFSYDVKMKEKGDIPEGYSVSREKKERFSLILESASTNQTSMYLCASSPLDGQGPQHFGDGTRLSIL.

The rearrangement uses TRBV30 and TRBJ2-1; the match to TRBD1 covers 7 bases. The junction had 12 bases not matched to a gene; V was cut back by 5 bases and J by 5 bases. Germline-derived CDR1 and CDR2 are GTSNPN and SVGIG (reference sequence). The CDR3 contains 15 residues. This CDR3 reads CAWWLTGQKNNEQFF. The DNA of the CDR3 is TGTGCCTGGTGGTTAACGGGACAGAAAAACAATGAGCAGTTCTTC.

The CDR3 is CASSSPDRGNSPLHF. DNA of the CDR3: TGCGCCAGCAGCTCGCCGGACAGGGGGAATTCACCCCTCCACTTT. The J gene is TRBJ1-6, the V gene TRBV5-1; 10 bases line up with TRBD1. Germline CDR1 is SGHRS and CDR2 is YFSETQ. V was pared by 3 bases and J by 7 bases, with 4 bases of the junction left unmatched. The CDR3 covers 15 residues.

The chain links TRBV6-5 to TRBJ1-1, with a weak D call TRBD1 (5 bases). V shed 2 bases and J shed 9 bases, with 13 bases lying between them. CDR1 is MNHEY and CDR2 is SVGAGI in the germline V gene. This CDR3 contains 13 residues. The CDR3 spells CASSYPTAPKAFF. The DNA of the CDR3 is TGTGCCAGCAGTTACCCGACAGCCCCGAAAGCTTTCTTT.

The rearrangement joins TRBV29-1 to TRBJ1-2; D call uncertain. Germline loops: CDR1 SQVTM, CDR2 ANQGSEA. The CDR3 runs to 12 residues. The ends were cut back, 7 bases at V and 5 bases at J, with 14 bases in the middle. The DNA for the CDR3 is TGCAGCGCCACTGCGGCCGGATATGGCTACACCTTC. Its translation: CSATAAGYGYTF.

The rearrangement uses TRBV11-2 and TRBJ1-5; D might be TRBD1 (6 bases). This CDR3 spans 15 amino acids. Germline V gives CDR1 SGHAT, CDR2 FQNNGV. Trimming shortened V by 3 bases and J by 3 bases, and 12 bases separated the two germline ends. The chain's CDR3 is CASSLGAGLNQPQHF. The CDR3 nucleotides read TGTGCCAGCAGCTTGGGGGCAGGCCTCAATCAGCCCCAGCATTTT.

V usage is TRBV18 and J usage is TRBJ1-3; D is unresolved. From germline, CDR1 is KGHSH and CDR2 LQKENI. V lost 3 bases and J 5 bases, leaving 14 bases between the germline ends. This CDR3 comprises 15 residues. The CDR3 sequence: CASSPDVVGRNTIYF. In DNA, the CDR3 is TGTGCCAGCTCACCCGACGTGGTGGGCCGAAACACCATATATTTT.

This clone was recorded only once. The V call is TRBV9, the J call TRBJ1-5; possibly TRBD1 for D (6 bases). V lost 0 bases, J lost 0 bases, and 13 bases lay in between. The germline gives CDR1 SGDLS, CDR2 YYNGEE. The CDR3 sequence is 17 residues long. The CDR3 nucleotides are TGTGCCAGCAGCGTAGAATGGGACATGTATAGCAATCAGCCCCAGCATTTT. This codes for CASSVEWDMYSNQPQHF.

The chain combines TRBV7-3 with TRBJ2-3; D is perhaps TRBD2 (5 bases). The length of the CDR3 is 14 residues. Germline CDR1 SGHTA, CDR2 FQGTGA. The V end lost 4 bases, the J end lost 2 bases, and 10 bases lay between the germline ends. The CDR3 DNA follows: TGTGCCAGCAGCTGGCCGGGGAACACAGATACGCAGTATTTT. Protein product: CASSWPGNTDTQYF.

J is TRBJ2-6 and V is TRBV7-2; 7 bases line up with TRBD2. The ends lost 6 bases at V and 2 bases at J; junction bases unmatched: 7. This CDR3 spans 16 amino acids. Germline V CDR1 and CDR2: SGHTA, FQGNSA. Written as DNA, the CDR3 is TGTGCCAGCAGGGTGGGGAGGGTAGCTGGGGCCAACGTCCTGACTTTC. Protein sequence: CASRVGRVAGANVLTF. Supplemented by reference TRBV7-2 and TRBJ2-6, the full variable domain reads GAGVSQSPSNKVTEKGKDVELRCDPISGHTALYWYRQSLGQGLEFLIYFQGNSAPDKSGLPSDRFSAERTGGSVSTLTIQRTQQEDSAVYLCASRVGRVAGANVLTFGAGSRLTVL.

On this clone: A junction end diverges from the germline sequence, so it may reflect a read error. V gene TRBV7-2 combines with J gene TRBJ1-6; 7 bases are a match to TRBD1. From germline, CDR1 is SGHTA and CDR2 FQGNSA. This CDR3 is 13 amino acids long. CDR3 sequence: CASSPDRYWKTTF. The CDR3 nucleotides read TGTGCCAGCAGCCCGGACAGGTATTGGAAAACGACCTTT. The variable domain in full, with the rest retrieved from reference TRBV7-2 and TRBJ1-6, is GAGVSQSPSNKVTEKGKDVELRCDPISGHTALYWYRQSLGQGLEFLIYFQGNSAPDKSGLPSDRFSAERTGGSVSTLTIQRTQQEDSAVYLCASSPDRYWKTTFGNGTRLTVT.

The chain employs TRBV6-5 and TRBJ2-5, with D unclear. The V end was cut by 2 bases, the J end by 2 bases, with 15 bases between. Germline lookup yields CDR1 MNHEY and CDR2 SVGAGI. The CDR3 has 16 residues. The chain's CDR3 is CASSYVLHASQETQYF. The CDR3 nucleotides read TGTGCCAGCAGTTACGTACTTCACGCCTCTCAAGAGACCCAGTACTTC.

The gene calls are TRBV19 and TRBJ1-3, with D perhaps TRBD1 (5 bases). This CDR3 has 16 residues. V lost 7 bases to trimming and J lost 3 bases, with 19 bases between them. Germline CDR1 reads LNHDA; CDR2 reads SQIVND (reference sequence). In DNA, the CDR3 is TGTGCCAGTACCCCCCGGTTTCCGCAGGGTGGAAACACCATATATTTT. Amino acids: CASTPRFPQGGNTIYF.

The chain joins TRBV9 to TRBJ1-1, with D possibly matching TRBD1 (5 bases). V dropped 3 bases and J dropped 10 bases, with 10 bases sitting between them. The CDR3 extends over 11 amino acids. The germline gives CDR1 SGDLS, CDR2 YYNGEE. The CDR3 coding sequence is TGTGCCAGCAGCGCGGGGGGGATAGCTTTCTTT. Amino acids: CASSAGGIAFF.

The chain recombines TRBV11-2 with TRBJ2-5; the match to TRBD2 covers 14 bases. Per the germline V gene, CDR1 is SGHAT and CDR2 is FQNNGV. J was trimmed by 4 bases and V by 3 bases; bases with no gene match: 1. The CDR3 consists of 15 residues. CDR3 amino acids: CASSLGLAGVETQYF. In nucleotides, the CDR3 is TGTGCCAGCAGCTTGGGACTAGCGGGGGTAGAGACCCAGTACTTC.

This clone was seen only a few times. The chain couples TRBV19 to TRBJ1-5; 10 positions agree with TRBD1. The CDR3 covers 14 residues. Germline CDR1 is LNHDA and CDR2 is SQIVND (reference sequence). V was clipped by 6 bases and J by 1 base; unmatched bases: 0. CDR3 in DNA: TGTGCCAGTAGGGGACAGGGGAGCAATCAGCCCCAGCATTTT. Translating gives CASRGQGSNQPQHF.

J is TRBJ2-2 and V is TRBV6-4; no clear D gene. Per germline, CDR1 MRHNA and CDR2 SNTAGT. V lost 2 bases to trimming and J lost 4 bases, with 14 bases between them. The CDR3 has 16 residues. CDR3 in amino acids: CASSDVSMAGTGELFF. CDR3 nucleotides: TGTGCCAGCAGTGACGTGTCAATGGCTGGCACCGGGGAGCTGTTTTTT.

The rearrangement joins TRBV21-1 to TRBJ2-5; the table's D gene call, TRBD1, was not cross checked with the DNA. TRBV21-1 is an annotated pseudogene. The CDR3 consists of 12 residues. The CDR3 is CASSTGWETQYF. Written as DNA, the CDR3 is TGTGCCAGCAGCACAGGGTGGGAGACCCAGTACTTC.

V and J are TRBV5-6 and TRBJ2-5; 7 bases are a match to TRBD2. The length of the CDR3 is 14 residues. After removal of 3 bases from V and 7 bases from J, the junction contained 9 bases not matched to a gene. The V gene's germline CDR1 is SGHDT and CDR2 YYEEEE. This CDR3 is CASSSSMGGGTQYF. CDR3 in DNA: TGTGCCAGCAGCTCCTCCATGGGCGGGGGGACCCAGTACTTC.